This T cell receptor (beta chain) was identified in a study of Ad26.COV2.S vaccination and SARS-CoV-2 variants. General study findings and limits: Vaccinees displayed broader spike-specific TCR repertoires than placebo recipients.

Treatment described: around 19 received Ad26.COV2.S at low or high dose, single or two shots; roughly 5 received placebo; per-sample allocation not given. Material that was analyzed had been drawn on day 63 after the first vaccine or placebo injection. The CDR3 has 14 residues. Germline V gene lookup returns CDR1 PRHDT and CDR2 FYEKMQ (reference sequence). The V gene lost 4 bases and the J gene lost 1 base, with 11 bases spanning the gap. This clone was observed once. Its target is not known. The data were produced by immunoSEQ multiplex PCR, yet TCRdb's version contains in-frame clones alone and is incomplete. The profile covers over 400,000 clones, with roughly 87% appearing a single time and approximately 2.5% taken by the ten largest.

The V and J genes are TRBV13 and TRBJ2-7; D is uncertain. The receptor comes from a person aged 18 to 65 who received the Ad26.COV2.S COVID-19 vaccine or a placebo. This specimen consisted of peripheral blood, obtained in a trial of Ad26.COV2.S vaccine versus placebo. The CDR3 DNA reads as TGTGCCAGCAGCTCGGGTACCCTTTCCTACGAGCAGTACTTC. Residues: CASSSGTLSYEQYF.